Following are 16 T cell receptor beta chains from one sample sequenced in a study of spatial heterogeneity in lung cancer. Time point defined: sample taken at primary tumor resection. From tumor, nontumor lung or frozen PBMC, whole RNA was taken unsorted for sequencing. TCRdb itself ran the 5' RACE reads through MiXCR, one entry per CDR3 protein. The profile shows about 92,000 distinct CDR3 sequences, about 12% of them singletons. The source was PBMCs, collected at surgery. Receptors originate from a male donor with early-stage non-small cell lung cancer.

This clonotype came up a few times. The CDR3 DNA follows: TGTGCCAGCAGTTCGCCCCGGGGCCCCACCTACGAGCAGTACTTC. Amino acids: CASSSPRGPTYEQYF. The V and J genes are TRBV6-2 or TRBV6-3 and TRBJ2-7; D tentatively reads TRBD1 or TRBD2 (5 bases each). Germline V gene data show CDR1 as MNHEY and CDR2 as SVGEGT. Trimming cost V 4 bases and J 2 bases, with 15 bases left between them. The CDR3 loop spans 15 amino acids.

This clonotype has only a few counts. J is TRBJ2-7 and V is TRBV20-1, with D maybe TRBD1 (6 bases). The CDR3 is 12 residues long. Germline V gene lookup returns CDR1 DFQATT and CDR2 SNEGSKA (reference sequence). The CDR3: CSEGVLAYEQYF. The DNA for the CDR3 is TGCAGCGAGGGGGTCCTAGCCTACGAGCAGTACTTC.

About this clonotype itself: A single base separates this from a much larger clone, so it may be a read error. The J gene is TRBJ2-3, the V gene TRBV18; 9 bases map to TRBD1. This CDR3 comprises 15 residues. Germline loops: CDR1 KGHSH, CDR2 LQKENI. The CDR3 loop reads CVSSPWTGGTDTQYF. DNA for the CDR3: TGTGTCAGCTCACCATGGACAGGGGGCACAGATACGCAGTATTTT.

This clonotype was counted at least ten times. The chain is built from TRBV28 and TRBJ2-7; no clear D gene. With 1 base removed from V and 2 bases from J, the gap between germline ends came to 6 bases. This CDR3 comprises 13 residues. CDR1 MDHEN and CDR2 SYDVKM come from the germline V gene. CDR3 protein: CASSLSLTYEQYF. Written as DNA, the CDR3 is TGTGCCAGCAGTTTATCGCTAACCTACGAGCAGTACTTC.

Only a few counts were recorded for this clonotype. The J gene is TRBJ2-1, the V gene TRBV7-2, with 8 nucleotides matching TRBD2. The ends lost 1 base at V and 5 bases at J; junction bases unmatched: 4. Germline CDR1 SGHTA, CDR2 FQGNSA. The CDR3 is made up of 15 amino acids. As DNA, the CDR3 is TGTGCCAGCAGCTTAGATGTAGCGGGGCACAATGAGCAGTTCTTC. Its protein product is CASSLDVAGHNEQFF.

This clonotype has more than one count but fewer than ten. The V call is TRBV29-1, the J call TRBJ2-3; TRBD2 aligns across 12 bases. There are 14 residues in the CDR3. The V gene's germline CDR1 is SQVTM and CDR2 ANQGSEA. The V segment lost 7 bases and the J segment 1 base; nucleotides outside the gene matches: 3. The CDR3 here is CSAGTSGRTDTQYF. CDR3 in DNA: TGCAGCGCCGGGACTAGCGGGCGCACAGATACGCAGTATTTT.

This chain connects TRBV6-5 to TRBJ2-1; 9 positions agree with TRBD2. From germline, CDR1 is MNHEY and CDR2 SVGAGI. CDR3 length: 17 residues. V trimming: 5 bases; J trimming: 4 bases; junction bases outside the gene matches: 12. CDR3 DNA: TGTGCCAGCAGTAAGCCGCGGCGGGGGGGCCAATACAATGAGCAGTTCTTC. Residues: CASSKPRRGGQYNEQFF.

This clonotype was detected ten times or more. This chain uses TRBV7-2 with TRBJ2-3, with no clear D. This CDR3 contains 14 residues. The V end lost 1 base, the J end lost 1 base, and 6 bases lay between the germline ends. Looked up from germline, CDR1 is SGHTA and CDR2 is FQGNSA. The CDR3 loop reads CASSLGSRTDTQYF. The DNA for the CDR3 is TGTGCCAGCAGCTTAGGGTCTCGCACAGATACGCAGTATTTT.

The rearrangement joins TRBV19 to TRBJ2-1; 9 bases are shared with TRBD2. Germline V lookup: CDR1 LNHDA, CDR2 SQIVND (reference sequence). Trimming at V came to 0 bases and at J to 5 bases, leaving 2 bases not matched to a gene. The CDR3 extends over 15 amino acids. The DNA of the CDR3 is TGTGCCAGTAGTATAGAGCGGGAGGGGAACAATGAGCAGTTCTTC. Translation: CASSIEREGNNEQFF.

The sample holds many counts of this clonotype. The chain uses TRBV5-1 and TRBJ2-5; D ambiguous. Germline V CDR1 and CDR2: SGHRS, YFSETQ. The CDR3 is 12 amino acids. V shed 3 bases and J shed 2 bases, with 5 bases lying between them. The CDR3 DNA reads TGCGCCAGCAGCTGGGATCAAGAGACCCAGTACTTC. This codes for CASSWDQETQYF. Variable domain in full (rest from reference TRBV5-1 and TRBJ2-5): KAGVTQTPRYLIKTRGQQVTLSCSPISGHRSVSWYQQTPGQGLQFLFEYFSETQRNKGNFPGRFSGRQFSNSRSEMNVSTLELGDSALYLCASSWDQETQYFGPGTRLLVL.

This clonotype has ten or more counts. The V gene is TRBV28, the J gene TRBJ2-7; 7 nucleotides line up with TRBD1. Per germline, CDR1 MDHEN and CDR2 SYDVKM. CDR3 length: 14 residues. Trimming cost V 6 bases and J 4 bases; bases outside gene matches: 9. CDR3 in DNA: TGTGCCAGCAGCCGACGGACAGGAGTGTACGAGCAGTACTTC. It specifies CASSRRTGVYEQYF.

This clonotype was seen a handful of times. V and J are TRBV6-5 and TRBJ2-7, with D uncertain. V was pared by 4 bases and J by 4 bases, with 11 bases between. Germline CDR1 reads MNHEY; CDR2 reads SVGAGI. There are 13 residues in the CDR3. The CDR3: CASSFLSKYEQYF. The CDR3, as DNA: TGTGCCAGCAGTTTCCTCAGTAAATACGAGCAGTACTTC.

This clonotype was observed many times. The V and J genes are TRBV14 and TRBJ2-3, with TRBD2 as a possible D gene (5 bases). CDR3 length: 15 amino acids. The germline gives CDR1 SGHDN, CDR2 FVKESK. Trimming took off 2 bases at V and 1 base at J, with 10 bases between the two ends. The CDR3 coding sequence is TGTGCCAGCAGCCAATCCGGGGTGGGCACAGATACGCAGTATTTT. This sequence encodes CASSQSGVGTDTQYF. Full variable domain (missing parts from reference TRBV14 and TRBJ2-3): EAGVTQFPSHSVIEKGQTVTLRCDPISGHDNLYWYRRVMGKEIKFLLHFVKESKQDESGMPNNRFLAERTGGTYSTLKVQPAELEDSGVYFCASSQSGVGTDTQYFGPGTRLTVL.

The chain links TRBV12-3 or TRBV12-4 to TRBJ1-2; D gene ambiguous. The CDR3 is made up of 13 amino acids. The V gene lost 6 bases and the J gene lost 0 bases, with 8 bases spanning the gap. CDR3 residues: CASRHSTNYGYTF. CDR3 nucleotide sequence: TGTGCCAGCAGACACAGTACTAACTATGGCTACACCTTC.

This clonotype was seen a few times. The J gene is TRBJ2-1, the V gene TRBV12-3 or TRBV12-4; no definite D call. The CDR3 is 14 residues long. Trimming took 8 bases from V and 5 from J, leaving 16 bases between them. The CDR3 spells CASCRGAANNEQFF. The CDR3 DNA reads as TGTGCCAGCTGCCGCGGCGCTGCGAACAATGAGCAGTTCTTC.

This clonotype was observed a few times. The chain links TRBV4-3 to TRBJ2-5; TRBD2 aligns across 7 bases. CDR1 and CDR2 from the germline V gene are LGHNA and YSLEER. The CDR3 is 15 amino acids. The V gene end was trimmed by 2 bases and the J gene end by 5 bases; junction bases not matched to a gene: 8. CDR3 bases: TGCGCCAGCAGCCAACTCAGCGGGAATAGGGAGACCCAGTACTTC. It specifies CASSQLSGNRETQYF.